Listed here are 11 T cell receptor beta chains from one sample, sequenced in a study of CD8+CD57+ T cells in acquired aplastic anemia. Both TCR beta VDJ combination and CDR3 sequence profiling were carried out. Genomic DNA was the template for this profiling. TCRdb redid the calling of the reads with MiXCR, one entry per CDR3 protein. This sample has around 430,000 distinct CDR3 sequences, with around 33% found just once. Sequencing was done on patients that had shown CD8+CD57+ cell expansion by flow cytometry. Material for sequencing was sorted CD4+, CD8+, or CD8+CD57+ T cells (not recorded which) from PBMCs. The receptors shown here come from a human donor with aplastic anemia.

The V and J genes are TRBV7-6 and TRBJ2-7; D perhaps matches TRBD2 (6 bases). The V end was cut by 1 base, the J end by 4 bases, with 23 bases between. Germline CDR1 is SGHVS and CDR2 is FNYEAQ. The CDR3 is made up of 18 amino acids. CDR3 DNA sequence: TGTGCCAGCAGCTTAGAGCATCCGGGACGCGGGATGAGGTACGAGCAGTACTTC. Residues: CASSLEHPGRGMRYEQYF.

CDR3 DNA sequence: TGTGCCAGCAGTCCCGACGGCTTAACTAATGGCTACACCTTC. Protein product: CASSPDGLTNGYTF. The chain employs TRBV6-1 and TRBJ1-2, with D unresolved. The ends were cut back, 5 bases at V and 6 bases at J, with 16 bases in the middle. The CDR3 is made up of 14 amino acids. Germline CDR1 MNHNS, CDR2 SASEGT.

This clonotype was counted only a few times. V usage is TRBV7-2 and J usage is TRBJ2-7; perhaps D is TRBD1 or TRBD2 (5 bases each). Trimming left V 10 bases short and J 5 bases short, with 18 bases between. The CDR3 contains 13 residues. Looked up from germline, CDR1 is SGHTA and CDR2 is FQGNSA. This chain's CDR3 is CATERGSSHEQYF. For the CDR3, the DNA is TGTGCCACAGAGAGGGGATCTTCCCACGAGCAGTACTTC.

There are a few counts of this clonotype. This chain uses TRBV9 with TRBJ2-5, with TRBD1 as a possible D gene (5 bases). Looked up from germline, CDR1 is SGDLS and CDR2 is YYNGEE. Trimming took off 1 base at V and 4 bases at J, with 11 bases between the two ends. This CDR3 is 14 amino acids long. DNA for the CDR3: TGTGCCAGCAGCGTATCCAGTAGGGGAGAGACCCAGTACTTC. It translates to CASSVSSRGETQYF.

This clonotype occurred a few times. This may come from a read error, since a much larger clone is one base off. The CDR3 DNA reads TGTGCCAGCAGCCGCTACCAACATGAGACCCAGTACTTC. This translates into CASSRYQHETQYF. The chain has TRBV14 and TRBJ2-5; D ambiguous. The CDR3 extends over 13 amino acids. Trimming took off 4 bases at V and 5 bases at J, with 11 bases between the two ends. Germline lookup yields CDR1 SGHDN and CDR2 FVKESK.

This clonotype was observed many times. The CDR3 DNA sequence: TGTGCCAGCAGCGTAGCTGGAGGGGGCGCGGTAGGCTACACCTTC. This sequence encodes CASSVAGGGAVGYTF. V and J are TRBV9 and TRBJ1-2, with 7 bases that match TRBD1. CDR3 length equals 15 residues. Germline V gives CDR1 SGDLS, CDR2 YYNGEE. Losses at the gene ends were 0 bases for V and 8 bases for J; bases not matched to a gene: 10.

The rearrangement joins TRBV2 to TRBJ2-1, with 9 bases aligning to TRBD1. The germline CDR1 and CDR2 sequences are SNHLY and FYNNEI. CDR3 length equals 13 residues. The trim removed 8 bases at V and 14 bases at J, leaving 13 bases unmatched. CDR3 sequence: CASLPGGQGLEFF. The DNA for the CDR3 is TGTGCCAGCCTTCCTGGGGGACAGGGCCTAGAGTTCTTC.

This rearrangement joins TRBV7-9 to TRBJ2-7; D gene ambiguous. CDR3 size: 14 residues. Germline loops: CDR1 SEHNR, CDR2 FQNEAQ (reference sequence). Trimming removed 7 bases at V and 3 bases at J, with 16 bases between. The CDR3 region is CASTFAAGRYEQYF. CDR3 nucleotides: TGTGCCAGCACCTTTGCGGCAGGCCGCTACGAGCAGTACTTC.

V is TRBV9 and J is TRBJ2-1; D gene uncertain. Between the trimmed V and J ends, which lost 4 bases and 9 bases, there was a span of 11 bases. The CDR3 consists of 12 residues. The V gene's germline CDR1 is SGDLS and CDR2 YYNGEE. The CDR3 here is CASSTSRSEQFF. In nucleotides, the CDR3 is TGTGCCAGCAGCACCTCGCGTAGTGAGCAGTTCTTC.

The genes are TRBV2 and TRBJ2-1; 12 bases match TRBD2. Germline values: CDR1 SNHLY, CDR2 FYNNEI. This CDR3 is built from 17 residues. V was clipped by 4 bases and J by 8 bases; unmatched bases: 12. In DNA, the CDR3 is TGTGCCAGCAGTGGACCTCTAGCGGGAGGGCCGTTGGATGAGCAGTTCTTC. Protein sequence: CASSGPLAGGPLDEQFF.

Many counts were recorded for this clonotype. The V call is TRBV12-3 or TRBV12-4, the J call TRBJ1-6; D is undetermined. Deletions cut 1 base from V and 5 bases from J, with 3 bases between. The CDR3 has 13 amino acids. The CDR3 sequence: CASSLDNNSPLHF. CDR3 in DNA: TGTGCCAGCAGTTTAGACAATAATTCACCCCTCCACTTT.